The clone carrying this TCR beta chain showed up just a few times. The antigen remains undetermined. The data derive from a study of T cells in Graves' hyperthyroidism and ophthalmopathy. Whole-study results and caveats: Among clonotypes expanded in thyroid above 0.001, most were also found in blood.

Researchers amplified the TCR beta CDR3 regions from RNA transcripts. Using the HTBI primer set, a first-round RT-PCR was run on the TCR CDR3. A single record per CDR3 protein comes from TCRdb applying MiXCR to the multiplex PCR reads. Of around 600,000 distinct CDR3 sequences in the sample, 14% were seen once. Each person with ophthalmopathy scored at least 3 on the Clinical Activity Score, reached NOSPECS grade 4 or higher, and had been ill under 3 months. PBMCs were collected from an approximately 9.3 ml volume of fresh peripheral blood. The CDR3 has 13 residues. CDR1 SQVTM and CDR2 ANQGSEA come from the germline V gene. V lost 7 bases and J 7 bases, leaving 17 bases between the germline ends.

The source material was blood. V and J are TRBV29-1 and TRBJ2-1; D is uncertain. This TCR was recovered from a woman aged 50 to 60 with Graves' ophthalmopathy. In DNA, the CDR3 is TGCAGCGCAGTAGGATCAGTCTGGAATGAGCAGTTCTTC. This sequence encodes CSAVGSVWNEQFF.